This TCR beta chain was recovered during a study of cytomegalovirus exposure and HLA in healthy donors. Regarding the study as a whole: Most TCR sequences were seen very rarely across donors, but some public TCRs occurred in many. Reports showed the classifier diagnosing cytomegalovirus status with high specificity and sensitivity.

Regarding this clone: Its antigen is not identified.

There are 14 residues in the CDR3. Per germline, CDR1 SEHNR and CDR2 FQNEAQ (reference sequence). Losses at the gene ends were 4 bases for V and 6 bases for J; bases not matched to a gene: 7. The table came from immunoSEQ multiplex PCR; TCRdb's copy has only in-frame clones and leaves some out. The table records about 140,000 clones, around 88% of them present only once. The material sequenced was PBMCs. The sequence derives from a woman aged 18-35 years in good health and CMV-seropositive. The chain uses TRBV7-9 and TRBJ2-3; 7 positions match TRBD1. The CDR3 protein is CASSSLPTGDTQYF. The CDR3 DNA is TGTGCCAGCAGCTCCCTACCGACAGGGGATACGCAGTATTTT.